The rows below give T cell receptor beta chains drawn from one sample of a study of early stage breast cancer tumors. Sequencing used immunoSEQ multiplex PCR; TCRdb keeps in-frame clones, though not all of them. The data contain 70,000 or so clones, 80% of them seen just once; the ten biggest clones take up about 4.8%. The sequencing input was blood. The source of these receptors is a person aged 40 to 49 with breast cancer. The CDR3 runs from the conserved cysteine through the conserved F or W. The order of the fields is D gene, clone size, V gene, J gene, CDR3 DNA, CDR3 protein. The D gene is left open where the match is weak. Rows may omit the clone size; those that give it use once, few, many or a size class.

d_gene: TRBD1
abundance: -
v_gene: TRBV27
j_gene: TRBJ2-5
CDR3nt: TGTGCCAGCAGTTTATCGGCGTGGACAGGGGGCCAAGAGACCCAGTACTTC
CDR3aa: CASSLSAWTGGQETQYF

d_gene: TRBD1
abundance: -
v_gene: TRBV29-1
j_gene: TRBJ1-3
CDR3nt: TGCAGCGTTGTTCTCGCCTGGGACAGGGGGCTATCTGGAAACACCATATATTTT
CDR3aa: CSVVLAWDRGLSGNTIYF

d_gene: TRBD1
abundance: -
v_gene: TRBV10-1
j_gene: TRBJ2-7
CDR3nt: TGCGCCAGCAGTGGTGGACAGGGTTACGAGCAGTACTTC
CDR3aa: CASSGGQGYEQYF

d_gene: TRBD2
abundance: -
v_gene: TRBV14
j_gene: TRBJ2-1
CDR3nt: TGTGCCAGCAGCGCCCGACTAGCGGGAGGGCCTAAGTTCTTC
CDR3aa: CASSARLAGGPKFF

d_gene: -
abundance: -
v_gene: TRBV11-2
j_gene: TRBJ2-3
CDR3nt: TGTGCCAGCAGCCAGACTACAGATACGCAGTATTTT
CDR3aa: CASSQTTDTQYF

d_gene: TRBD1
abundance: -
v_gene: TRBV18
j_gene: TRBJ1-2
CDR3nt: TGTGCCAGCTCCCAGACAGGGCTTAACTATGGCTACACCTTC
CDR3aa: CASSQTGLNYGYTF

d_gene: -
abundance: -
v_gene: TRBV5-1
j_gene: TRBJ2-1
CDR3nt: TGCGCCAGCAGCTTGGTGTGGTACAATGAGCAGTTCTTC
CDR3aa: CASSLVWYNEQFF

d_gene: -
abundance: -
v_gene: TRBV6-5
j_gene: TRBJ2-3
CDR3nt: TGTGCCAGCAGTTACTCGAAGGGCACAGATACGCAGTATTTT
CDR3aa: CASSYSKGTDTQYF

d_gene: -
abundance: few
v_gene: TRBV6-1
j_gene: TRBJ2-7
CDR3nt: TGTGCCAGCAGTGGTATGATCTACGAGCAGTACTTC
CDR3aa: CASSGMIYEQYF

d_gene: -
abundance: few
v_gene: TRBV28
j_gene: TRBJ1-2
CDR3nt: TGTGCCAGCCAGGGGATAGGGCGGAGGTATGGCTACACCTTC
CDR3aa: CASQGIGRRYGYTF

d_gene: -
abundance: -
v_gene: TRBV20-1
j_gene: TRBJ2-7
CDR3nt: TGCAGTGCTAAAGGGAGGTACGAGCAGTACTTC
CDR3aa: CSAKGRYEQYF

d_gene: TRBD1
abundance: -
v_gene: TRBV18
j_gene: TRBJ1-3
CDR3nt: TGTGCCAGCTCGCTCGACAGGGCTGGAAACACCATATATTTT
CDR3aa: CASSLDRAGNTIYF

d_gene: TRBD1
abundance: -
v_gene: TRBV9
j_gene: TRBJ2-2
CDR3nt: TGTGCCAGCAGCGTCGAGACAGGGGTAAACACCGGGGAGCTGTTTTTT
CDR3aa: CASSVETGVNTGELFF

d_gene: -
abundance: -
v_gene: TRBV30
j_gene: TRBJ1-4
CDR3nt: TGTGCCTGGAGTGCGGGCCTCTTGTTCACTAATGAAAAACTGTTTTTT
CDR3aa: CAWSAGLLFTNEKLFF

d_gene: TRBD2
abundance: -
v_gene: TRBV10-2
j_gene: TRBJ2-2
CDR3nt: TGCGCCAGCAGGGATTCCGGGACTAGTACATTTACGAACACCGGGGAGCTGTTTTTT
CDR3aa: CASRDSGTSTFTNTGELFF

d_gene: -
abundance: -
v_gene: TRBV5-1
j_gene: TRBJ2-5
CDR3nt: TGCGCCAGCAGCTTGGTCGCCACAGGGCAAGAGACCCAGTACTTC
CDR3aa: CASSLVATGQETQYF

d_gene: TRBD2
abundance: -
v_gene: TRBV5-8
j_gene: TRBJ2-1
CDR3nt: TGTGCCAGCAGCGCGACTAGCGTGGTCTACAATGAGCAGTTCTTC
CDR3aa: CASSATSVVYNEQFF

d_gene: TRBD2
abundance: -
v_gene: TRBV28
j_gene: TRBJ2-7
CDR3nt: TGTGCCAGCACCGTCGCAGCGGGAGTAAACGAGCAGTACTTC
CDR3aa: CASTVAAGVNEQYF

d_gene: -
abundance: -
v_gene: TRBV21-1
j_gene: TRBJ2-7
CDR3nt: TGTGCCAGCAGCAAAGTTCGGTGGAATCCCTACGAGCAGTACTTC
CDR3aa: CASSKVRWNPYEQYF

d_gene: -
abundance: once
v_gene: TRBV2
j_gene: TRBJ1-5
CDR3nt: TGTGCCAGCAGCATTACAGGGCCTAGCAATCAGCCCCAGCATTTT
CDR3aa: CASSITGPSNQPQHF

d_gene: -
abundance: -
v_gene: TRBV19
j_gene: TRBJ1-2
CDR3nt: TGTGCCAGTAGTATAGATCTCCGCTATGGCTACACCTTC
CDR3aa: CASSIDLRYGYTF

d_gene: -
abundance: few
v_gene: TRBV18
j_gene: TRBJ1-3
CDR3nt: TGTGCCAGCTCACCATCGATAACATCTGGAAACACCATATATTTT
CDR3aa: CASSPSITSGNTIYF

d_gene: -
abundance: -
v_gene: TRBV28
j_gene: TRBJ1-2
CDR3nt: TGTGCCAGCAGTGGGGCAGGGAAAGAGGGCTACACCTTC
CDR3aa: CASSGAGKEGYTF

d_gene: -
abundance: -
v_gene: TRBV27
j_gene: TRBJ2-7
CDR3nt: TGTGCCAGCAGTTTTAGACAGAACTCCTACGAGCAGTACTTC
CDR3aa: CASSFRQNSYEQYF

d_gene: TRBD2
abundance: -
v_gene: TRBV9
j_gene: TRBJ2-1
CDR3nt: TGTGCCAGCAGCGGGACTAGTGGCAATGAGCAGTTCTTC
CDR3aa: CASSGTSGNEQFF

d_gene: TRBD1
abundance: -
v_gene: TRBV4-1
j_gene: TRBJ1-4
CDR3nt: TGCGCCAGCAGCCAAGATCTGGGACAGGGTGACAATGAAAAACTGTTTTTT
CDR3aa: CASSQDLGQGDNEKLFF

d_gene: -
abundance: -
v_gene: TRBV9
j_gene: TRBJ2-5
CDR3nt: TGTGCCGGCCCAGACGGAGAACAAGAGACCCAGTACTTC
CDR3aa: CAGPDGEQETQYF

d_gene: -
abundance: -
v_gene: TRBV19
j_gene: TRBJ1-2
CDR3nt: TGTGCCAGTAGTACACCCCCAAAGGGGTATGGCTACACCTTC
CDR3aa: CASSTPPKGYGYTF

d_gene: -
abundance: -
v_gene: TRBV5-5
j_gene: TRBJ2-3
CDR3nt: TGTGCCAGCAGCCTTAGCACAGATACGCAGTATTTT
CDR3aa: CASSLSTDTQYF

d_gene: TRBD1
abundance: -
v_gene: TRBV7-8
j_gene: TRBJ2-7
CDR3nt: TGTGCCAGCAGCCCTAAGAGGGACAGAACCTACGAGCAGTACTTC
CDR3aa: CASSPKRDRTYEQYF

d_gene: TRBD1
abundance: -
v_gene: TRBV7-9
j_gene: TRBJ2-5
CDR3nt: TGTGCCAGCAGCCTGAAGGGACAGGGGGCGCGAGGGACCCAGTACTTC
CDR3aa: CASSLKGQGARGTQYF

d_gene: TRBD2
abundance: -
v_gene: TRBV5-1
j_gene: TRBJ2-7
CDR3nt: TGCGCCAGCCAAGCGGGGATAGGTCATTCCTACGAGCAGTACTTC
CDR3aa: CASQAGIGHSYEQYF

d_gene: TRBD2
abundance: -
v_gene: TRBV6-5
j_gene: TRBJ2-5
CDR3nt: TGTGCCAGCAGTTACTCGGGCGGGAGTAGATGGGAGACCCAGTACTTC
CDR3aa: CASSYSGGSRWETQYF

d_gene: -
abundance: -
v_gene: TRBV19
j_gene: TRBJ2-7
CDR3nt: TGTGCCAGTAGTATAGGTTACGATGGCTACGAGCAGTACTTC
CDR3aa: CASSIGYDGYEQYF

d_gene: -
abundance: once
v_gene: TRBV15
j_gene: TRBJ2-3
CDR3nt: TGTGCCACCAGCACTACAGATACGCAGTATTTT
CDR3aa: CATSTTDTQYF

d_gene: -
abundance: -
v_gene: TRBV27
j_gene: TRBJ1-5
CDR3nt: TGTGCCAGCAGTTTACTACAGGGTGGAGAGCCCCAGCATTTT
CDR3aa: CASSLLQGGEPQHF

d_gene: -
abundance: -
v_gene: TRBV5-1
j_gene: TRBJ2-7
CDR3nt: TGCGCCAGCAGCTTGGACAGGGTCAACGAGCAGTACTTC
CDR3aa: CASSLDRVNEQYF

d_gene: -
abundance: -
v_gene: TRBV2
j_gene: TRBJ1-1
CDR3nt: TGTGCCAGCAAACGGGACACCAGAGCTTTCTTT
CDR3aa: CASKRDTRAFF

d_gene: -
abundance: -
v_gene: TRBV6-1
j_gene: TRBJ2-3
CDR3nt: TGTGCCAGCAGTGCCAGCCGCGCAGATACGCAGTATTTT
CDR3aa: CASSASRADTQYF

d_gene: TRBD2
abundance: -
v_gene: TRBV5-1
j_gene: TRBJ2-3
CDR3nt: TGCGCCAGCAGCTTGGGCGGACTAGCGGGAGGGACAGATACGCAGTATTTT
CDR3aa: CASSLGGLAGGTDTQYF

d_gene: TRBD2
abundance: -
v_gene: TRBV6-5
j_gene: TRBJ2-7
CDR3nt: TGTGCCAGCAGTTATGGGACTAGCGCACATCGCGAGCAGTACTTC
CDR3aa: CASSYGTSAHREQYF

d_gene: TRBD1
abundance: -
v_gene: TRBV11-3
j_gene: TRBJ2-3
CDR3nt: TGTGCCAGCAGCCCCTCGACAGGGAGTTTAACAGATACGCAGTATTTT
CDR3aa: CASSPSTGSLTDTQYF

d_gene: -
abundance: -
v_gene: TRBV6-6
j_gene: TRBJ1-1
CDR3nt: TGTGCCAGCAGTTACGAATGGAGGACTGAAGCTTTCTTT
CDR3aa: CASSYEWRTEAFF

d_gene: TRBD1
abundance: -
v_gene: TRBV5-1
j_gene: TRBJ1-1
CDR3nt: TGCGCCAGCAGCTCCCGGACAGGGTACCCACGGGAAGCTTTCTTT
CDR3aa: CASSSRTGYPREAFF

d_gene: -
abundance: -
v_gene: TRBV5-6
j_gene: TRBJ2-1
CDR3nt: TGTGCCAGCAGCTCCCAGACGGGGAATGAGCAGTTCTTC
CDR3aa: CASSSQTGNEQFF

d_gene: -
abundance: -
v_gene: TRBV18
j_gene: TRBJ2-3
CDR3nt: TGTGCCAGCTCACCGGCAGGGGCGTCCACAGATACGCAGTATTTT
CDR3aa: CASSPAGASTDTQYF

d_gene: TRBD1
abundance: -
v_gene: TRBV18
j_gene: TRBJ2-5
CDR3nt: TGTGCCAGCTCTTACCGGACAGGGGGCGAAGAGACCCAGTACTTC
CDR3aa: CASSYRTGGEETQYF

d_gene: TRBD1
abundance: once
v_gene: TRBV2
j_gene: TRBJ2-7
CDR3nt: TGTGCCAGCACCCGGGACAGGGAATACGAGCAGTACTTC
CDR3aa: CASTRDREYEQYF